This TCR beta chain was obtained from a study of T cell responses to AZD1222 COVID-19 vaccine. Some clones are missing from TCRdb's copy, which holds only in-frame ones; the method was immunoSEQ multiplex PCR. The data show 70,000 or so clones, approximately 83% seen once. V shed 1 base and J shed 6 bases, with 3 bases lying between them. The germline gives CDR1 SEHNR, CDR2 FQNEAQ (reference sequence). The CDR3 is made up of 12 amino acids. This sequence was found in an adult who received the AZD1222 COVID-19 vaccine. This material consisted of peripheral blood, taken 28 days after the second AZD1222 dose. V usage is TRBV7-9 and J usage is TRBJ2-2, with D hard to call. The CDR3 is CASSLDSGELFF. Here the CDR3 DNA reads TGTGCCAGCAGCTTAGATTCCGGGGAGCTGTTTTTT.